What follows are 19 T cell receptor beta chains derived from one specimen sequenced in a study of shared clonotypes between healthy human individuals. The method was immunoSEQ multiplex PCR; TCRdb's version includes in-frame clones alone and lacks a portion of them. The sample shows some 300,000 clones, over 70% of them seen only once. Sample: memory CD4+ T cells sorted from blood. Subset: CD45RA-negative fraction. Receptor source: a man younger than 40 in good health.

The chain couples TRBV5-1 to TRBJ2-7; perhaps TRBD2 as D (6 bases). The CDR3 covers 22 residues. The germline V and J ends were trimmed by 2 bases and 5 bases, with 38 bases remaining between them. Germline V lookup: CDR1 SGHRS, CDR2 YFSETQ. The CDR3 DNA follows: TGCGCCAGCAGCTTTTCAACCCCGGGACTGGGGGTTCTTAGAGCGTATTCGGACGAGCAGTACTTC. This translates into CASSFSTPGLGVLRAYSDEQYF.

The chain is built from TRBV19 and TRBJ1-1; TRBD1 matches at 7 bases. The CDR3 is made up of 14 amino acids. V was pared by 5 bases and J by 6 bases, with 9 bases of the junction left unmatched. Germline CDR1 is LNHDA and CDR2 is SQIVND (reference sequence). DNA for the CDR3: TGTGCCAGTAGTCCACAGGGGAAGTTTGCTGAAGCTTTCTTT. Protein sequence: CASSPQGKFAEAFF.

The chain carries TRBV19 and TRBJ2-1, with no clear D. Deletions cut 10 bases from V and 2 bases from J, with 18 bases between. Germline-derived CDR1 and CDR2 are LNHDA and SQIVND (reference sequence). This CDR3 has 15 residues. The CDR3 here is CATLSTGIPYNEQFF. Written as DNA, the CDR3 is TGTGCCACCTTGAGCACGGGTATCCCCTACAATGAGCAGTTCTTC.

The J gene is TRBJ2-7, the V gene TRBV7-9, with no clear D. CDR3 length equals 13 residues. V lost 2 bases and J lost 3, with 8 bases in between. Germline CDR1 and CDR2: SEHNR and FQNEAQ (reference sequence). The CDR3 here is CASSLLSGYEQYF. The CDR3 DNA reads TGTGCCAGCAGCTTACTGTCAGGCTACGAGCAGTACTTC.

CDR3 in DNA: TGCAGCGTTGATACAGGGATTGATTCCCAGTACTTC. Translating gives CSVDTGIDSQYF. J is TRBJ2-5 and V is TRBV29-1; the D gene is possibly TRBD1 (6 bases). The CDR3 length is 12 residues. Germline values: CDR1 SQVTM, CDR2 ANQGSEA. Trimming removed 3 bases at V and 9 bases at J, with 14 bases between.

The chain links TRBV15 to TRBJ1-1; D is uncertain. CDR1 is LNHNV, CDR2 YYDKDF, per germline (reference sequence). The CDR3 totals 14 residues. V dropped 0 bases and J dropped 3 bases, with 8 bases sitting between them. The CDR3 reads CATSRDLEHTEAFF. CDR3 DNA: TGTGCCACCAGCAGAGATCTGGAGCACACTGAAGCTTTCTTT.

V gene TRBV30 combines with J gene TRBJ1-1; the D is unclear. Germline loops: CDR1 GTSNPN, CDR2 SVGIG (reference sequence). This CDR3 is 12 amino acids long. With 0 bases removed from V and 6 bases from J, the gap between germline ends came to 8 bases. The CDR3 DNA is TGTGCCTGGAGTGTAGCGCTCCCTGAAGCTTTCTTT. The encoded protein is CAWSVALPEAFF.

The rearrangement joins TRBV10-3 to TRBJ1-1; TRBD1 is a possible D gene (6 bases). V lost 10 bases and J 0 bases, leaving 15 bases between the germline ends. Germline V gene data show CDR1 as ENHRY and CDR2 as SYGVKD. The CDR3 has 14 residues. The DNA for the CDR3 is TGTGCCACCCTGACAGGCCAGTTGAACACTGAAGCTTTCTTT. This encodes CATLTGQLNTEAFF.

The chain uses TRBV2 and TRBJ2-7, with no clear D. The CDR3 is 15 amino acids. Germline CDR1 and CDR2: SNHLY and FYNNEI. V lost 0 bases and J 2 bases, leaving 11 bases between the germline ends. The CDR3, as DNA: TGTGCCAGCAGTGAAGCTCGCGCGTACGCCTACGAGCAGTACTTC. It codes for CASSEARAYAYEQYF.

The chain couples TRBV5-5 to TRBJ2-3; unclear D gene. Germline V CDR1 and CDR2: SGHKS, YYEKEE (reference sequence). V was pared by 3 bases and J by 1 base, with 12 bases between. The CDR3 contains 15 residues. CDR3 sequence reads: CASSSPLDRTDTQYF. CDR3 nucleotides: TGTGCCAGCAGCTCCCCCCTTGACCGCACAGATACGCAGTATTTT.

The chain joins TRBV28 to TRBJ2-7, with 10 positions matching TRBD2. Per germline, CDR1 MDHEN and CDR2 SYDVKM. CDR3 length: 15 residues. With 5 bases clipped from V and 6 bases from J, the junction kept 10 bases outside the gene matches. CDR3 sequence: CASSPLAGAGSEQYF. Written as DNA, the CDR3 is TGTGCCAGCAGTCCTCTAGCGGGAGCAGGCTCCGAGCAGTACTTC.

The J gene is TRBJ2-7, the V gene TRBV5-8; 9 bases agree with TRBD1. J was trimmed by 4 bases and V by 0 bases; bases with no gene match: 2. The CDR3 extends over 14 amino acids. Germline V CDR1 and CDR2: SGHTS, YDEGEE. DNA of the CDR3: TGTGCCAGCAGCTTGGGAGGACAGGGGTACGAGCAGTACTTC. The encoded protein is CASSLGGQGYEQYF. The complete variable domain, with remaining parts taken from reference TRBV5-8 and TRBJ2-7, reads EAGVTQSPTHLIKTRGQQATLRCSPISGHTSVYWYQQALGLGLQFLLWYDEGEERNRGNFPPRFSGRQFPNYSSELNVNALELEDSALYLCASSLGGQGYEQYFGPGTRLTVT.

The V call is TRBV2, the J call TRBJ2-3; TRBD1 agrees at 7 bases. Germline assignment: CDR1 SNHLY and CDR2 FYNNEI. Trimming at V came to 8 bases and at J to 1 base, leaving 3 bases not matched to a gene. This CDR3 region has 13 residues. CDR3 DNA: TGTGCCAGCGGGGACAGCGGCACAGATACGCAGTATTTT. Translated: CASGDSGTDTQYF. Full variable domain (missing parts from reference TRBV2 and TRBJ2-3): EPEVTQTPSHQVTQMGQEVILRCVPISNHLYFYWYRQILGQKVEFLVSFYNNEISEKSEIFDDQFSVERPDGSNFTLKIRSTKLEDSAMYFCASGDSGTDTQYFGPGTRLTVL.

V is TRBV14 and J is TRBJ2-1, with D perhaps TRBD2 (6 bases). The CDR3 runs to 16 residues. Trimming left V 0 bases short and J 7 bases short, with 16 bases between. Germline CDR1 is SGHDN and CDR2 is FVKESK. For the CDR3, the DNA is TGTGCCAGCAGCCAAGATCTTCCGGGAGTGAGGAATGAGCAGTTCTTC. It translates to CASSQDLPGVRNEQFF.

This chain joins TRBV11-2 and TRBJ2-1, with D possibly matching TRBD1 (6 bases). Deletions cut 0 bases from V and 0 bases from J, with 9 bases between. The CDR3 spans 16 residues. Germline CDR1 is SGHAT and CDR2 is FQNNGV. CDR3 region: CASSLDRGSSYNEQFF. The CDR3 bases are TGTGCCAGCAGCTTAGACAGGGGAAGCTCCTACAATGAGCAGTTCTTC.

The chain links TRBV19 to TRBJ1-2; D is unresolved. CDR1 is LNHDA and CDR2 is SQIVND in the germline V gene (reference sequence). The CDR3 is made up of 14 amino acids. Trimming took off 3 bases at V and 6 bases at J, with 14 bases between the two ends. This CDR3 reads CASSMIPGTDGYTF. Written as DNA, the CDR3 is TGTGCCAGTAGTATGATTCCGGGAACGGATGGCTACACCTTC.

The J gene is TRBJ1-2, the V gene TRBV7-2; D might be TRBD1 (5 bases). Germline CDR1 SGHTA, CDR2 FQGNSA. The CDR3 has 15 amino acids. Trimming stripped 1 base from V and 5 bases from J, with 14 bases between. The CDR3 spells CASSLVGTDPYGYTF. In DNA form, the CDR3 reads TGTGCCAGCAGCTTAGTTGGGACGGATCCTTATGGCTACACCTTC.

The chain combines TRBV6-5 with TRBJ2-7; D is unresolved. Germline CDR1 is MNHEY and CDR2 is SVGAGI. The V end was cut by 0 bases, the J end by 4 bases, with 10 bases between. The CDR3 contains 14 residues. This CDR3 is CASSYSGGRYEQYF. In DNA form, the CDR3 reads TGTGCCAGCAGTTACTCGGGCGGAAGGTACGAGCAGTACTTC.

V is TRBV27 and J is TRBJ1-2; D uncertain. The CDR3 sequence is 12 residues long. Germline-derived CDR1 and CDR2 are MNHEY and SMNVEV (reference sequence). Trimming removed 3 bases from V and 4 bases from J, with 6 bases in between. The CDR3 DNA reads as TGTGCCAGCAGTTTCGCCGGCTATGGCTACACCTTC. Encoded protein: CASSFAGYGYTF.